The entry below gives a single T cell receptor beta chain sequence along with its context. Antigen specificity is unknown. The table came from immunoSEQ multiplex PCR; TCRdb's copy has only in-frame clones and leaves some out. The sample consists of 200,000 to 250,000 clones, more than 75% of them appearing once. The CDR3 runs to 16 residues. V lost 4 bases, J lost 4 bases, and 10 bases stayed unmatched. Germline assignment: CDR1 LNHDA and CDR2 SQIVND (reference sequence). The data belong to a study of Ad26.COV2.S vaccination and SARS-CoV-2 variants. Study as a whole: A COV1001 Ad26.COV2.S trial-arm participant provided the sample. Dosing was one shot or two shots 56 days apart. Overall study findings and caveats: Vaccinees showed greater spike-specific TCR breadth than placebo recipients.

Regarding treatment: 19 received Ad26.COV2.S at low or high dose, single or two shots; several received placebo; per-sample allocation not given. Specimen acquisition occurred on day 63 following the initial vaccine or placebo injection. The material sequenced was peripheral blood, taken in a trial of Ad26.COV2.S vaccine versus placebo. This sequence was found in a person aged 18 to 59 who received the Ad26.COV2.S COVID-19 vaccine or a placebo. This chain uses TRBV19 with TRBJ1-5, with TRBD1 matching over 7 bases. CDR3 amino acids: CASSTGTAPGNQPQHF. The CDR3 DNA reads as TGTGCCAGTAGTACTGGGACAGCCCCTGGGAATCAGCCCCAGCATTTT.